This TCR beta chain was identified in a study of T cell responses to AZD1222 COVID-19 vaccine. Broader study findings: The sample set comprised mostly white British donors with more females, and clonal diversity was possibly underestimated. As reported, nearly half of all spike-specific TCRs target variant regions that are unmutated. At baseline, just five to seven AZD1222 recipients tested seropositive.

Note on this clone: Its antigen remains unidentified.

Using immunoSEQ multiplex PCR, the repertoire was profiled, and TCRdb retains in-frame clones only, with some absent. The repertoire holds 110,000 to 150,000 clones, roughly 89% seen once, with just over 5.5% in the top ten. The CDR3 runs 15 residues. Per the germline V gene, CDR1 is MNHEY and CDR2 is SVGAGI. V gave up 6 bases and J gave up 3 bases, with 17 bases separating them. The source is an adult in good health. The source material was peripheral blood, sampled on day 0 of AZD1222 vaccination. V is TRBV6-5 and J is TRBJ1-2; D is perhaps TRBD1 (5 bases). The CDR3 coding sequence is TGTGCCAGCAGCCTAACCCGGGACCGCCACTATGGCTACACCTTC. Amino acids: CASSLTRDRHYGYTF.